The 9 T cell receptor beta chains listed next were all sequenced from one sample in a study of blood T cell repertoires in COVID-19. Sequencing used immunoSEQ multiplex PCR; TCRdb keeps in-frame clones, though not all of them. The table has about 100,000 clones, less than 90% seen once. Sequenced: peripheral blood. The source is an elderly man with acute or convalescent COVID-19.

This clone was counted a few times. This rearrangement joins TRBV6-2 or TRBV6-3 to TRBJ2-7; no clear D. Germline values: CDR1 MNHEY, CDR2 SVGEGT. The germline V and J ends were trimmed by 2 bases and 6 bases, with 5 bases remaining between them. CDR3 length: 11 residues. CDR3 DNA sequence: TGTGCCAGCAGTTACCTGGCCGAGCAGTACTTC. As protein: CASSYLAEQYF.

V usage is TRBV5-4 and J usage is TRBJ1-4; 11 positions agree with TRBD1. V shed 3 bases, J shed 5 bases, and the junction held 6 bases outside the gene matches. The CDR3 totals 16 residues. The germline gives CDR1 SGHNT, CDR2 YYREEE (reference sequence). Here the CDR3 reads CASSSPGTGGNEKLFF. DNA of the CDR3: TGTGCCAGCAGCTCCCCCGGGACAGGGGGAAATGAAAAACTGTTTTTT.

This chain uses TRBV6-6 with TRBJ2-7; 9 bases agree with TRBD2. Per germline, CDR1 MNHNY and CDR2 SVGAGI (reference sequence). CDR3 length: 15 residues. V lost 6 bases and J lost 0; bases outside the gene matches: 6. The CDR3 reads CASSLSGGPSYEQYF. The CDR3 bases are TGTGCCAGCAGCCTGAGCGGGGGGCCCTCCTACGAGCAGTACTTC.

The chain recombines TRBV5-4 with TRBJ2-5, with 8 bases aligning to TRBD2. J gave up 14 bases and V 1 base, and 7 bases lay outside the gene matches. This CDR3 has 12 amino acids. Germline V CDR1 and CDR2: SGHNT, YYREEE (reference sequence). The CDR3 DNA sequence: TGTGCCAGCAGCTTGACTAGCGGCTCCAAATACTTC. It is translated as CASSLTSGSKYF.

This clone appeared once. The rearrangement links TRBV7-9 to TRBJ2-2; maybe TRBD1 (5 bases). The V and J ends lost 3 bases and 7 bases respectively, with 9 bases between them. The CDR3 contains 13 residues. The germline V gene has CDR1 SEHNR and CDR2 FQNEAQ (reference sequence). The CDR3 DNA sequence: TGTGCCAGCAGCTTTCAGGGTTACGGGGAGCTGTTTTTT. Translation: CASSFQGYGELFF.

The chain couples TRBV18 to TRBJ1-3, with TRBD1 identical over 9 bases. Germline CDR1 KGHSH, CDR2 LQKENI. The CDR3 has 20 amino acids. The ends lost 4 bases at V and 0 bases at J; junction bases unmatched: 16. This CDR3 reads CASSQDRGHLSSISGNTIYF. The DNA for the CDR3 is TGTGCCAGCTCACAGGACAGGGGACACCTCTCTTCAATCTCTGGAAACACCATATATTTT.

This chain uses TRBV11-2 with TRBJ2-1, with TRBD2 identical over 9 bases. The germline CDR1 and CDR2 sequences are SGHAT and FQNNGV. The length of the CDR3 is 16 residues. Germline trimming cut 4 bases from V and 9 bases from J; bases unmatched to any gene: 13. Written as DNA, the CDR3 is TGTGCCAGCAGCTCCCCCGGGACTAGCAGACTAGGTGAGCAGTTCTTC. Protein: CASSSPGTSRLGEQFF.

This clone turned up a few times. V usage is TRBV28 and J usage is TRBJ2-7; TRBD2 matches at 8 bases. The CDR3 sequence is 14 residues long. Trimming cost V 6 bases and J 6 bases; bases outside gene matches: 10. The germline CDR1 and CDR2 sequences are MDHEN and SYDVKM. The CDR3 region is CASRVGTRSAEQYF. The DNA for the CDR3 is TGTGCCAGCAGAGTTGGGACTAGGAGTGCCGAGCAGTACTTC.

This clone has just a few counts. This chain uses TRBV11-3 with TRBJ2-1, with TRBD1 identical over 7 bases. Germline CDR1 and CDR2: SGHNT and YENEEA. The CDR3 contains 18 residues. J was trimmed by 0 bases and V by 3 bases; bases with no gene match: 11. CDR3 DNA: TGTGCCAGCAGCTTGGGAGAGGGGGCTACTAGCTCCTACAATGAGCAGTTCTTC. Amino acids: CASSLGEGATSSYNEQFF.